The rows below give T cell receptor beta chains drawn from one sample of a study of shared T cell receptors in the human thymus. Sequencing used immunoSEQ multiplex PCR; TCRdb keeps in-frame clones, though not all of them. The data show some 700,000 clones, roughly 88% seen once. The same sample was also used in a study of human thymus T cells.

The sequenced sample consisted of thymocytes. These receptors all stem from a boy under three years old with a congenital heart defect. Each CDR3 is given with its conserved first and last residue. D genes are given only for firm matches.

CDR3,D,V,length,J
CASDTGQGTYEQYF,TRBD1,TRBV11-3,14,TRBJ2-7
CAISEEGRYGNTEAFF,-,TRBV10-3,16,TRBJ1-1
CASSSQPRGSGNTIYF,-,TRBV6-6,16,TRBJ1-3
CASSLGGGGDTQYF,TRBD2,TRBV28,14,TRBJ2-3
CASSSPNRESAKNIQYF,-,TRBV7-2,17,TRBJ2-4
CASSLGQGAVTDTQYF,TRBD1,TRBV7-9,16,TRBJ2-3
CAISGVGQGSTEAFF,-,TRBV10-3,15,TRBJ1-1
CASSKGGARETQYF,-,TRBV18,14,TRBJ2-5
CASSLAQGLSSGNTIYF,-,TRBV5-6,17,TRBJ1-3
CASSRRTGVDEQYF,TRBD1,TRBV6-5,14,TRBJ2-7
CASNPLAGGSYEQYF,TRBD2,TRBV2,15,TRBJ2-7
CSVEGAYGYTF,TRBD1,TRBV29-1,11,TRBJ1-2
CASRLLAGVANEQFF,TRBD2,TRBV10-1,15,TRBJ2-1
CAIRRQGANTGELFF,TRBD1,TRBV10-3,15,TRBJ2-2
CASSHPRLSGEQYF,-,TRBV7-3,14,TRBJ2-7
CSVDQGVSAGGTDTQYF,-,TRBV29-1,17,TRBJ2-3
CASSQESSGEETQYF,-,TRBV4-3,15,TRBJ2-5
CAWRGRGSGNTIYF,-,TRBV30,14,TRBJ1-3
CASSKPSPGSEQYF,-,TRBV21-1,14,TRBJ2-7
CASSLSPRALHEQFF,-,TRBV5-4,15,TRBJ2-1
CASSQDCEGDFYEQYF,-,TRBV4-3,16,TRBJ2-7
CASSIWGEGKRRANVLTF,TRBD2,TRBV19,18,TRBJ2-6
CASRLPGLAGVDEQFF,TRBD2,TRBV5-1,16,TRBJ2-1
CAWSGVDGTGEEPGSGNTIYF,TRBD1,TRBV30,21,TRBJ1-3
CASSPRQREVNEQFF,TRBD2,TRBV4-3,15,TRBJ2-1
CASSGRDRASYGYTF,TRBD1,TRBV9,15,TRBJ1-2
CASSSGHYRDEQFF,-,TRBV9,14,TRBJ2-1
CASSQVGHSGANVLTF,-,TRBV4-3,16,TRBJ2-6
CASSQVLAGGPDGELFF,TRBD2,TRBV4-2,17,TRBJ2-2
CASSQYRGGSYEQYF,-,TRBV4-3,15,TRBJ2-7
CASSKAKGCGEEKLFF,-,TRBV21-1,16,TRBJ1-4
CASSLVFVTGDSTGELFF,-,TRBV7-8,18,TRBJ2-2
CASSLALAGAHNEQFF,TRBD2,TRBV7-9,16,TRBJ2-1
CASSQDRAGGYTF,-,TRBV14,13,TRBJ1-2
CASSQGLAGVGGELFF,TRBD2,TRBV4-3,16,TRBJ2-2
CASSIFGNGYTF,-,TRBV19,12,TRBJ1-2
CASSWDYMNTEAFF,-,TRBV5-1,14,TRBJ1-1
CASSRQGAGGEKLFF,TRBD1,TRBV6-5,15,TRBJ1-4
CAVAAAGSGTQYF,-,TRBV4-3,13,TRBJ2-3
CASSHPGLAGGPDEQFF,TRBD2,TRBV27,17,TRBJ2-1
CASSNGLAGAHNEQFF,TRBD2,TRBV5-1,16,TRBJ2-1
CASSLAARTGTYEQYF,-,TRBV5-5,16,TRBJ2-7
CASKGGTGTQYF,-,TRBV6-5,12,TRBJ2-5
CASSLRQDYNEQFF,-,TRBV7-2,14,TRBJ2-1
CASSQGFEEGLAGGQYEQYF,TRBD2,TRBV4-3,20,TRBJ2-7